The 9 T cell receptor beta chains in this list originate from one sample, sequenced in a study of T cell responses to AZD1222 COVID-19 vaccine. TCRdb's copy holds only in-frame clones and misses some; the assay was immunoSEQ multiplex PCR. The table has around 150,000 clones, around four fifths seen once. Material: peripheral blood, obtained on day 0 of AZD1222 vaccination. The receptors stem from an adult in good health.

CDR3 sequence reads: CASSLKVRVQPQHF. DNA for the CDR3: TGTGCCAGCAGCTTGAAGGTAAGGGTACAGCCCCAGCATTTT. The rearrangement links TRBV5-4 to TRBJ1-5; D gene uncertain. This CDR3 has 14 amino acids. The germline gives CDR1 SGHNT, CDR2 YYREEE (reference sequence). V lost 1 base and J lost 7, with 12 bases in between.

This rearrangement joins TRBV24-1 to TRBJ1-5, with a possible D match to TRBD1 (5 bases). This CDR3 is 12 amino acids long. The V and J ends lost 4 bases and 11 bases respectively, with 11 bases between them. The germline gives CDR1 KGHDR, CDR2 SFDVKD. CDR3 coding DNA: TGTGCCACCAGTGACACAGACAGCGCCCAGCATTTT. Its protein product is CATSDTDSAQHF.

This clone was seen a handful of times. The chain has TRBV5-4 and TRBJ1-5, with 9 bases that match TRBD1. The CDR3 consists of 14 residues. CDR1 is SGHNT and CDR2 is YYREEE in the germline V gene (reference sequence). The trim removed 4 bases at V and 4 bases at J, leaving 3 bases unmatched. CDR3 DNA sequence: TGTGCCAGCAGCATAGACAGGGGGAATCAGCCCCAGCATTTT. Amino acids: CASSIDRGNQPQHF.

The CDR3 spells CSVEGRYSNTEAFF. CDR3 nucleotides: TGCAGCGTTGAAGGCAGGTATTCGAACACTGAAGCTTTCTTT. The chain joins TRBV29-1 to TRBJ1-1; D ambiguous. Per the germline V gene, CDR1 is SQVTM and CDR2 is ANQGSEA. Between the trimmed V and J ends, which lost 1 base and 1 base, there was a span of 10 bases. The CDR3 runs to 14 residues.

The chain uses TRBV14 and TRBJ2-1; 8 bases are a match to TRBD1. This CDR3 spans 13 amino acids. The trim removed 3 bases at V and 9 bases at J, leaving 4 bases unmatched. The V gene's germline CDR1 is SGHDN and CDR2 FVKESK. CDR3 DNA: TGTGCCAGCAGCCAGGACAGGGTGAGTGAGCAGTTCTTC. Translation gives CASSQDRVSEQFF.

The chain couples TRBV18 to TRBJ1-2; D gene unclear. There are 14 residues in the CDR3. V lost 3 bases, J lost 8 bases, and 16 bases lay in between. Germline CDR1 and CDR2: KGHSH and LQKENI. Here the CDR3 reads CASSPPTGYDGYTF. The CDR3 DNA reads TGTGCCAGCTCACCCCCCACCGGCTATGACGGCTACACCTTC.

The chain is built from TRBV3-1 (or the pseudogene TRBV3-2) and TRBJ2-1, with 7 bases fitting TRBD2. The CDR3 is made up of 15 amino acids. The J segment lost 3 bases and the V segment lost 1 base, leaving 3 bases of the junction unmatched. Germline CDR1 and CDR2: LGHDT and YNNKEL (reference sequence). The CDR3 DNA sequence: TGTGCCAGCAGCCAAGTGGGAGGGAGCTACAATGAGCAGTTCTTC. It yields the protein CASSQVGGSYNEQFF.

The chain joins TRBV6-5 to TRBJ2-4, with TRBD1 matching over 9 bases. With V trimmed by 7 bases and J by 7 bases, 8 bases remained unmatched. This CDR3 region has 14 residues. Germline CDR1 is MNHEY and CDR2 is SVGAGI. The CDR3 loop is CASTRTGAKNIQYF. DNA for the CDR3: TGTGCCAGCACTCGGACAGGGGCGAAGAACATTCAGTACTTC.

The gene calls are TRBV14 and TRBJ1-1, with 7 bases that match TRBD1. The CDR3 length is 15 residues. V was clipped by 0 bases and J by 3 bases; unmatched bases: 4. Germline assignment: CDR1 SGHDN and CDR2 FVKESK. The CDR3 loop is CASSQDPTGYTEAFF. Written as DNA, the CDR3 is TGTGCCAGCAGCCAAGATCCGACAGGGTACACTGAAGCTTTCTTT. Filled out from reference TRBV14 and TRBJ1-1, the complete variable domain reads EAGVTQFPSHSVIEKGQTVTLRCDPISGHDNLYWYRRVMGKEIKFLLHFVKESKQDESGMPNNRFLAERTGGTYSTLKVQPAELEDSGVYFCASSQDPTGYTEAFFGQGTRLTVV.